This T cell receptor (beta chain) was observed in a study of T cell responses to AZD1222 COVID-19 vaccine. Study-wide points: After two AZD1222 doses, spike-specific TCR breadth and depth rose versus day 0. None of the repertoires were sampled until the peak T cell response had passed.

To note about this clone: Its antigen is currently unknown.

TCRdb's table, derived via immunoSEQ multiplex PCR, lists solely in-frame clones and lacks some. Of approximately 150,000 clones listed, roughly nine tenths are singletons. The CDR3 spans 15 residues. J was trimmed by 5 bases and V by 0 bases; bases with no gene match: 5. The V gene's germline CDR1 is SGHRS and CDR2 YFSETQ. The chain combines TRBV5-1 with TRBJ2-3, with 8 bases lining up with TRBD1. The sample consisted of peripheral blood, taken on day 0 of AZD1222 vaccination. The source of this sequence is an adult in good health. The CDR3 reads CASSLGQGSRDTQYF. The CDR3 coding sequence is TGCGCCAGCAGCTTGGGACAGGGGAGTAGAGATACGCAGTATTTT.